The 4 T cell receptor beta chains listed next were all sequenced from one sample in a study of radiotherapy plus CTLA-4 blockade in lung cancer. Repertoires were generated with immunoSEQ multiplex PCR, while TCRdb's copy carries only in-frame clones and drops some. This repertoire shows some 50,000 clones, approximately 84% found once; its top ten account for roughly 4.9%. The material was peripheral blood, obtained from a patient treated with radiotherapy plus ipilimumab. Receptors originate from a human donor with non-small cell lung cancer whose response to radiotherapy plus ipilimumab could not be evaluated.

The rearrangement uses TRBV7-3 and TRBJ2-1; D is possibly TRBD2 (5 bases). The V and J ends lost 3 bases and 0 bases respectively, with 12 bases between them. The CDR3 is made up of 16 amino acids. Germline values: CDR1 SGHTA, CDR2 FQGTGA. The CDR3 protein is CASSLTPGSSYNEQFF. DNA for the CDR3: TGTGCCAGCAGCTTGACCCCGGGAAGCTCCTACAATGAGCAGTTCTTC.

V gene TRBV5-4 combines with J gene TRBJ2-5; TRBD1 agrees at 7 bases. V shed 2 bases and J 5 bases; nucleotides not matched to a gene: 6. Germline-derived CDR1 and CDR2 are SGHNT and YYREEE (reference sequence). This CDR3 has 14 residues. In DNA form, the CDR3 reads TGTGCCAGCAGCTTCCGACAGGGCGCGGAGACCCAGTACTTC. It translates to CASSFRQGAETQYF.

This chain uses TRBV7-8 with TRBJ1-2; D gene unclear. V was trimmed by 1 base and J by 1 base, leaving 7 bases between them. There are 14 residues in the CDR3. Germline CDR1 and CDR2: SGHVS and FQNEAQ. CDR3 DNA sequence: TGTGCCAGCAGCTTAGTTGGAGTTAACTATGGCTACACCTTC. Encoded protein: CASSLVGVNYGYTF.

The chain is built from TRBV29-1 and TRBJ2-2, with 10 bases aligning to TRBD1. This CDR3 has 13 residues. In germline, CDR1 is SQVTM, CDR2 ANQGSEA. The CDR3 protein is CSGGTGVAGELFF. The CDR3 DNA reads as TGCAGTGGAGGGACAGGGGTGGCCGGGGAGCTGTTTTTT.